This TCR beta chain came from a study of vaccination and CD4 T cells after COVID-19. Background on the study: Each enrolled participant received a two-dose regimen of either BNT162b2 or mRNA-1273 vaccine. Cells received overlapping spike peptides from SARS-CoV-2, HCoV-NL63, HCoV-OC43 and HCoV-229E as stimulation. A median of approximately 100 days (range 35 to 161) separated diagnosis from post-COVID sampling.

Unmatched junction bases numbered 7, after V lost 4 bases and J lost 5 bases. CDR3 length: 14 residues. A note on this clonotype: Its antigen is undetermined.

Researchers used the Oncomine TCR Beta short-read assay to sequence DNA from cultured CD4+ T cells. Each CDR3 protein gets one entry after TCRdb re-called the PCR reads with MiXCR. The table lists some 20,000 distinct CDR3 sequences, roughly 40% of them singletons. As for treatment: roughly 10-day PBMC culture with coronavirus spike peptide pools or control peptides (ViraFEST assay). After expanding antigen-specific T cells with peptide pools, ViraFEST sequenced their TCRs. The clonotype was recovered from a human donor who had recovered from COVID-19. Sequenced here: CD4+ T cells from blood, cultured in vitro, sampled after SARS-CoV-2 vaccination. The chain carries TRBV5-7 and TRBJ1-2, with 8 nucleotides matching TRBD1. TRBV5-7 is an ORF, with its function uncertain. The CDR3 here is CASSLDRGGYGYTF. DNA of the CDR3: TGTGCCAGCAGCCTCGACAGGGGTGGGTATGGCTACACCTTC.